This passage covers 12 T cell receptor beta chains from one sample sequenced in a study of PD-1 blockade in mismatch repair-deficient tumors. Produced via immunoSEQ multiplex PCR; TCRdb's table is partial and in-frame only. The data hold 100,000 to 150,000 clones, with around 83% observed a single time. The material sequenced was peripheral blood, taken 44 weeks after starting pembrolizumab. The receptors were sampled from an adult with mismatch repair-deficient cancer.

The V gene is TRBV11-3, the J gene TRBJ1-1; TRBD1 might be the D (5 bases). Germline loops: CDR1 SGHNT, CDR2 YENEEA. The CDR3 has 14 residues. The ends were cut back, 4 bases at V and 4 bases at J, with 13 bases in the middle. CDR3 nucleotides: TGTGCCAGCAGCTGGGACCTTGGGGGCACTGAAGCTTTCTTT. This encodes CASSWDLGGTEAFF.

The CDR3 bases are TGTGCCAGCAGTTTATCCAGCCTCGGCGAGCAGTACTTC. It encodes CASSLSSLGEQYF. The genes are TRBV27 and TRBJ2-7; D not certain. Germline V CDR1 and CDR2: MNHEY, SMNVEV (reference sequence). The V and J ends lost 0 bases and 6 bases respectively, with 9 bases between them. This CDR3 is built from 13 residues.

The CDR3 here is CATDRQGHYEQYF. The DNA of the CDR3 is TGTGCCACCGACAGACAGGGGCACTACGAGCAGTACTTC. The V call is TRBV27, the J call TRBJ2-7, with 8 bases fitting TRBD1. Germline V gives CDR1 MNHEY, CDR2 SMNVEV (reference sequence). V was clipped by 10 bases and J by 3 bases; unmatched bases: 8. This CDR3 is 13 amino acids long.

This CDR3 is CASSLAAILETQYF. The CDR3 DNA follows: TGTGCCAGCAGCTTAGCGGCGATCTTAGAGACCCAGTACTTC. This chain links TRBV7-9 with TRBJ2-5, with D unclear. The CDR3 contains 14 residues. Germline values: CDR1 SEHNR, CDR2 FQNEAQ (reference sequence). Between the trimmed V and J ends, which lost 0 bases and 4 bases, there was a span of 9 bases.

This chain joins TRBV6-5 and TRBJ2-1, with TRBD2 matching 14 bases. CDR1 and CDR2 (germline): MNHEY, SVGAGI. CDR3 length: 16 amino acids. After removal of 2 bases from V and 11 bases from J, the junction contained 8 bases not matched to a gene. This chain's CDR3 is CASSYGTSGRTLKQFF. For the CDR3, the DNA is TGTGCCAGCAGTTACGGGACTAGCGGGAGAACCCTTAAGCAGTTCTTC.

V is TRBV18 and J is TRBJ2-7, with 9 bases lining up with TRBD1. The CDR3 totals 16 residues. J gave up 6 bases and V 4 bases, and 13 bases lay outside the gene matches. CDR1 and CDR2 (germline): KGHSH, LQKENI. This CDR3 is CASSRTGRQGVLEQYF. The CDR3 bases are TGTGCCAGCTCACGAACCGGGAGACAGGGGGTCCTCGAGCAGTACTTC.

Sample share makes this clone medium-sized (0.01 to 0.1%). J is TRBJ2-1 and V is TRBV2; D not resolved. Trimming took off 5 bases at V and 4 bases at J, with 3 bases between the two ends. The germline CDR1 and CDR2 sequences are SNHLY and FYNNEI. The CDR3 covers 11 residues. CDR3 region: CASSQYNEQFF. The CDR3, as DNA: TGTGCCAGCAGTCAGTACAATGAGCAGTTCTTC. The variable domain in full, completed from reference TRBV2 and TRBJ2-1, reads EPEVTQTPSHQVTQMGQEVILRCVPISNHLYFYWYRQILGQKVEFLVSFYNNEISEKSEIFDDQFSVERPDGSNFTLKIRSTKLEDSAMYFCASSQYNEQFFGPGTRLTVL.

V usage is TRBV7-9 and J usage is TRBJ2-5; weak D call: TRBD2 (6 bases). The CDR3 spans 17 residues. Trimming stripped 3 bases from V and 0 bases from J, with 17 bases between. Germline V gene data show CDR1 as SEHNR and CDR2 as FQNEAQ (reference sequence). The CDR3 loop is CASSFPFGGTNQETQYF. DNA of the CDR3: TGTGCCAGCAGCTTCCCCTTTGGCGGGACGAACCAAGAGACCCAGTACTTC.

J is TRBJ2-1 and V is TRBV7-9; D is perhaps TRBD2 (5 bases). The CDR3 has 14 amino acids. Trimming left V 5 bases short and J 4 bases short, with 12 bases between. Germline V lookup: CDR1 SEHNR, CDR2 FQNEAQ (reference sequence). The CDR3 spells CASSPPRVYNEQFF. Here the CDR3 DNA reads TGTGCCAGCAGCCCGCCGCGGGTGTACAATGAGCAGTTCTTC.

The chain is built from TRBV7-9 and TRBJ2-2, with a tentative D call TRBD1 (5 bases). CDR3 length: 13 amino acids. CDR1 is SEHNR, CDR2 FQNEAQ, per germline (reference sequence). V lost 9 bases and J lost 3, with 11 bases in between. CDR3 sequence (DNA): TGTGCCAGTCTTCCAGGGTACACCGGGGAGCTGTTTTTT. This translates into CASLPGYTGELFF.

The chain joins TRBV30 to TRBJ2-1; a possible D gene is TRBD1 (6 bases). The CDR3 is made up of 11 amino acids. Germline V gene lookup returns CDR1 GTSNPN and CDR2 SVGIG (reference sequence). V was shortened by 4 bases and J by 9 bases, with 10 bases between the two germline ends. The CDR3 is CAWIRGGEQFF. The CDR3 nucleotides read TGTGCCTGGATCAGAGGGGGTGAGCAGTTCTTC.

V is TRBV7-3 and J is TRBJ2-1; 11 bases fit TRBD2. The germline gives CDR1 SGHTA, CDR2 FQGTGA. J gave up 9 bases and V 3 bases, and 4 bases lay outside the gene matches. The CDR3 runs to 14 residues. CDR3 sequence reads: CASSFSGRASEQFF. The CDR3 DNA reads TGTGCCAGCAGCTTTAGCGGGAGGGCAAGTGAGCAGTTCTTC.